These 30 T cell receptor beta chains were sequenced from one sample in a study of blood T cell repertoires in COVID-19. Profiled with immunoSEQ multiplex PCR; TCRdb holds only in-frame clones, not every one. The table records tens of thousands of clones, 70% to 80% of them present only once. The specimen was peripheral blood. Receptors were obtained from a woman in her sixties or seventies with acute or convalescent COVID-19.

CDR3 loop: CASSPWTSSYNEQFF. The CDR3 nucleotides read TGTGCCAGCAGCCCCTGGACTAGCTCCTACAATGAGCAGTTCTTC. V and J are TRBV5-8 and TRBJ2-1, with 7 bases matching TRBD2. Looked up from germline, CDR1 is SGHTS and CDR2 is YDEGEE. This CDR3 contains 15 residues. V was clipped by 4 bases and J by 0 bases; unmatched bases: 4.

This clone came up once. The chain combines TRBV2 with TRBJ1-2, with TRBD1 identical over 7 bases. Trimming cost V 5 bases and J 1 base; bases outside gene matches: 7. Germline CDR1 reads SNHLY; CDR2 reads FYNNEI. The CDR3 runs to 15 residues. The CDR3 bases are TGTGCCAGCAGTTCGGACAGGAACCTTAACTATGGCTACACCTTC. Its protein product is CASSSDRNLNYGYTF.

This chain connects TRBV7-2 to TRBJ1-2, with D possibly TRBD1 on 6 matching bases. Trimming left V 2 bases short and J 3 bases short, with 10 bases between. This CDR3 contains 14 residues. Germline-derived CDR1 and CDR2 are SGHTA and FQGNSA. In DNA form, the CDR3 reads TGTGCCAGCAGCTTACAGGCAGGGGACTATGGCTACACCTTC. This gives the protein CASSLQAGDYGYTF.

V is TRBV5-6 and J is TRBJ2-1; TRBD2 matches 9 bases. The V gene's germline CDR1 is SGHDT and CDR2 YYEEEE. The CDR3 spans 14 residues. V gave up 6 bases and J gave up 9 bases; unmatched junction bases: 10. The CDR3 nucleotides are TGTGCCAGCAACTTAGCGGGGGTGCCTACTGAGCAGTTCTTC. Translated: CASNLAGVPTEQFF.

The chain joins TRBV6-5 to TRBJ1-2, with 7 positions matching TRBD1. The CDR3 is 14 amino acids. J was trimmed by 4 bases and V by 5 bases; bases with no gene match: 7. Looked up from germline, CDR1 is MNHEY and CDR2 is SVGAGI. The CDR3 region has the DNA TGTGCCAGCAGTCGTGACAGGGAGGCCTATGGCTACACCTTC. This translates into CASSRDREAYGYTF.

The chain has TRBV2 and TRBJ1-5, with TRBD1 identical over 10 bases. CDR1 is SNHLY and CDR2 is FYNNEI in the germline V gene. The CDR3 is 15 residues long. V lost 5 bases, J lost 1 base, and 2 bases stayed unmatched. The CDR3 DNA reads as TGTGCCAGCAGTCAGGACAGGGGGAGCAATCAGCCCCAGCATTTT. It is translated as CASSQDRGSNQPQHF.

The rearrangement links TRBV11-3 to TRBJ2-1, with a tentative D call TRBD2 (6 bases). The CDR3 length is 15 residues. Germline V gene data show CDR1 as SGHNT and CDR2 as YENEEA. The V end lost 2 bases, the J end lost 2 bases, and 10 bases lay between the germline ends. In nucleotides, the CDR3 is TGTGCCAGCAGCTTATATACTAGCCCCTACAATGAGCAGTTCTTC. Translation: CASSLYTSPYNEQFF.

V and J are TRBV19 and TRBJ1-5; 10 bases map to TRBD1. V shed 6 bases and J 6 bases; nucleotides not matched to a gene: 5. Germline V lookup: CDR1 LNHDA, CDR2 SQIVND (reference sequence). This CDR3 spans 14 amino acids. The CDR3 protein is CASRRQGATQPQHF. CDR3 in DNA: TGTGCCAGTAGGAGACAGGGGGCGACTCAGCCCCAGCATTTT. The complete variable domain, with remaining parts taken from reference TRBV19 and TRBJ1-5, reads DGGITQSPKYLFRKEGQNVTLSCEQNLNHDAMYWYRQDPGQGLRLIYYSQIVNDFQKGDIAEGYSVSREKKESFPLTVTSAQKNPTAFYLCASRRQGATQPQHFGDGTRLSIL.

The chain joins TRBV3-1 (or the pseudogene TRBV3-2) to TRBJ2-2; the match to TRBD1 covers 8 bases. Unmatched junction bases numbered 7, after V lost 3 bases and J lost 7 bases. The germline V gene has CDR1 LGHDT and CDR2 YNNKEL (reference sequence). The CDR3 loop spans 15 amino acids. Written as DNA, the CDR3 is TGTGCCAGCAGCCAGAGACAGGGGAGAGGCGGGGAGCTGTTTTTT. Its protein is CASSQRQGRGGELFF.

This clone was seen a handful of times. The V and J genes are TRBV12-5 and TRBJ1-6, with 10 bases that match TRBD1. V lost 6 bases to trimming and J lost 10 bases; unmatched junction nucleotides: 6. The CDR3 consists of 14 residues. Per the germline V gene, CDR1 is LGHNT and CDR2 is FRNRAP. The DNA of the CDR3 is TGTGCTAGTGGATCCGGGACAGGGGTATCACCCCTCCACTTT. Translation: CASGSGTGVSPLHF.

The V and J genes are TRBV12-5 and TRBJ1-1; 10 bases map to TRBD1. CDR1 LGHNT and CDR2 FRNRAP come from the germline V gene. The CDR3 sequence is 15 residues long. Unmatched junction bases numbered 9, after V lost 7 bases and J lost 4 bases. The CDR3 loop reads CASVQGQGLGTEAFF. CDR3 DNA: TGTGCTAGTGTTCAGGGACAGGGGTTGGGCACTGAAGCTTTCTTT.

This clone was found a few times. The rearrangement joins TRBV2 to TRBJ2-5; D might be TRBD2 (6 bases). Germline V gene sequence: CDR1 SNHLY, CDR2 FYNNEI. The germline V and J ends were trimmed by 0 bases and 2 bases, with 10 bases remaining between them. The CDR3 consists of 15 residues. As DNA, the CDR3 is TGTGCCAGCAGTGAAGCGCGCGGGGAGCAAGAGACCCAGTACTTC. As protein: CASSEARGEQETQYF.

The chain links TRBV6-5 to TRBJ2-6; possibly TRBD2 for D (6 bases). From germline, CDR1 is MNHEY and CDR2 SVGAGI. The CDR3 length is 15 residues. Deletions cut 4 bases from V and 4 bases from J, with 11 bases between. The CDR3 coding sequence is TGTGCCAGCAGTTTGGAGGGGTACGGGGCCAACGTCCTGACTTTC. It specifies CASSLEGYGANVLTF.

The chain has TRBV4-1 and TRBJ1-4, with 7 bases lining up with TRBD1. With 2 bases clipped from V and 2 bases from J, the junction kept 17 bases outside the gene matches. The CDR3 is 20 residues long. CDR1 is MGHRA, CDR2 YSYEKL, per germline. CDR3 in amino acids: CASSQPGQFRQPFTNEKLFF. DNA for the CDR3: TGCGCCAGCAGCCAACCGGGACAGTTTCGGCAACCATTTACTAATGAAAAACTGTTTTTT.

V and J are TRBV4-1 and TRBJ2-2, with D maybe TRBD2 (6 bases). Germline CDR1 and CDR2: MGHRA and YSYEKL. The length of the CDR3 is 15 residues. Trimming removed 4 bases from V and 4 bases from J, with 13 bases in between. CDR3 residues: CASSPLTSTTGELFF. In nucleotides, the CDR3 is TGCGCCAGCAGCCCCTTGACTAGTACCACCGGGGAGCTGTTTTTT.

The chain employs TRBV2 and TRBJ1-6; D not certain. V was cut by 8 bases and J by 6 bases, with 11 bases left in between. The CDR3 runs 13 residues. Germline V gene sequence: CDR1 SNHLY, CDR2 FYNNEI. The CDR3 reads CASQRGSNSPLHF. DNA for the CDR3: TGTGCCAGCCAGAGAGGGTCTAATTCACCCCTCCACTTT. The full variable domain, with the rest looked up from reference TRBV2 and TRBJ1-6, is EPEVTQTPSHQVTQMGQEVILRCVPISNHLYFYWYRQILGQKVEFLVSFYNNEISEKSEIFDDQFSVERPDGSNFTLKIRSTKLEDSAMYFCASQRGSNSPLHFGNGTRLTVT.

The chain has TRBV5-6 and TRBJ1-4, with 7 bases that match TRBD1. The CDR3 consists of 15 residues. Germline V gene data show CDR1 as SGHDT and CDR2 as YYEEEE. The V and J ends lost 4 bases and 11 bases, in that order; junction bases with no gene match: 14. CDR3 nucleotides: TGTGCCAGCAGCGGACCGGGACAGAGTAATCGGAAACTGTTTTTT. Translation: CASSGPGQSNRKLFF.

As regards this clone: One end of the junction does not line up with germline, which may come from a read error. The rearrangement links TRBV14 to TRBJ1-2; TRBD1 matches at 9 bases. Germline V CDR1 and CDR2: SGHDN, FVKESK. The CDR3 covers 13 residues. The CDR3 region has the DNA TGTGCCAGCAGCAATACAGGGGGCTATGTCTACACCTTC. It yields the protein CASSNTGGYVYTF.

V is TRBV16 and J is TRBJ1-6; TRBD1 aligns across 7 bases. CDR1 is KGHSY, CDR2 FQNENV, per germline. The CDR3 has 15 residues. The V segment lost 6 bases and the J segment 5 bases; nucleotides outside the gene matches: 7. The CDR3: CASSGTVSDNSPLHF. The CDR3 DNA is TGTGCCAGCAGTGGGACAGTCAGTGATAATTCACCCCTCCACTTT.

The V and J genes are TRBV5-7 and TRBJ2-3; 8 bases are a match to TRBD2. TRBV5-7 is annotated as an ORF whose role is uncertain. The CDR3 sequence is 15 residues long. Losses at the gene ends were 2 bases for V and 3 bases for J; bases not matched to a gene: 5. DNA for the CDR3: TGTGCCAGCAGCTTAGTCGGGAGGGAAACAGATACGCAGTATTTT. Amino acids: CASSLVGRETDTQYF.

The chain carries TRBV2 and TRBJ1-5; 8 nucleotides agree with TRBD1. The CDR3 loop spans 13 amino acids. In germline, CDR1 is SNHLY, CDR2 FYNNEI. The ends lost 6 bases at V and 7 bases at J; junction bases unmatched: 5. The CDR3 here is CASREQGVQPQHF. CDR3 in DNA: TGTGCCAGCAGGGAACAGGGGGTGCAGCCCCAGCATTTT.

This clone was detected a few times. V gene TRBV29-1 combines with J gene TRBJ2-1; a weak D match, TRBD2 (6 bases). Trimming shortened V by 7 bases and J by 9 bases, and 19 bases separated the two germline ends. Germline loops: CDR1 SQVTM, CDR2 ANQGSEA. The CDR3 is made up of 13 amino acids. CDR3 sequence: CSAGTPPGGEQFF. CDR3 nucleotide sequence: TGCAGCGCCGGGACTCCCCCCGGTGGTGAGCAGTTCTTC.

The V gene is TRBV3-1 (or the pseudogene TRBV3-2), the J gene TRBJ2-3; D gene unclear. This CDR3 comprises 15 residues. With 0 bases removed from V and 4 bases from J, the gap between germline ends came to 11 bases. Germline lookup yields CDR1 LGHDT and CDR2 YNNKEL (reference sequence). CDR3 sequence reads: CASSQDGRPSDTQYF. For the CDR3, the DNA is TGTGCCAGCAGCCAAGACGGCAGGCCGTCAGATACGCAGTATTTT.

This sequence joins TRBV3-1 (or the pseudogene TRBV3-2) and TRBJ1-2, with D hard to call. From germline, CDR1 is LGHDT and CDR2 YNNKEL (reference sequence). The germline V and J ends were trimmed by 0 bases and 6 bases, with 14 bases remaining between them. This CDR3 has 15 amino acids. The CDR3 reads CASSQDSGVRNGYTF. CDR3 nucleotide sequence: TGTGCCAGCAGCCAAGATAGCGGGGTCAGGAATGGCTACACCTTC.

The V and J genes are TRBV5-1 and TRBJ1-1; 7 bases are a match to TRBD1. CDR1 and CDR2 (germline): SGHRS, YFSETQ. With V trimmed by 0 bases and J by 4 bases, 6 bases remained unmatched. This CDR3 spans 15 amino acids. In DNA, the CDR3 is TGCGCCAGCAGCTTGGGACACAGGGGAATCACTGAAGCTTTCTTT. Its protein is CASSLGHRGITEAFF.

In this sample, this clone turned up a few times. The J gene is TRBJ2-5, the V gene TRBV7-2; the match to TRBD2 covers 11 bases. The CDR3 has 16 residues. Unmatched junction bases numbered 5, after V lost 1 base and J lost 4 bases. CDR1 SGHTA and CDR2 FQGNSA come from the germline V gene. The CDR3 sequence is CASSLVGTSGGETQYF. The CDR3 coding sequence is TGTGCCAGCAGCTTAGTCGGGACTAGCGGAGGAGAGACCCAGTACTTC.

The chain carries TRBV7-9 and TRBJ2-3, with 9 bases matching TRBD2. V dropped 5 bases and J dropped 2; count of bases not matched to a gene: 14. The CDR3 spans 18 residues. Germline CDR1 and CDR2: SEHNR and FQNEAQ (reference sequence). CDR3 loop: CASSEQPMGLAYTDTQYF. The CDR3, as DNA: TGTGCCAGCAGCGAACAGCCAATGGGACTAGCCTACACAGATACGCAGTATTTT.

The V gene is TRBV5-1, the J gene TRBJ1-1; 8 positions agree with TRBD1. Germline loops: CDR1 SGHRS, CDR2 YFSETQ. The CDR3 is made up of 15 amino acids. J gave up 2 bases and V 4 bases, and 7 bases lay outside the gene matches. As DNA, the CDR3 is TGCGCCAGCAGCCCTCAGACAGGGGCAAACACTGAAGCTTTCTTT. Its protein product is CASSPQTGANTEAFF.

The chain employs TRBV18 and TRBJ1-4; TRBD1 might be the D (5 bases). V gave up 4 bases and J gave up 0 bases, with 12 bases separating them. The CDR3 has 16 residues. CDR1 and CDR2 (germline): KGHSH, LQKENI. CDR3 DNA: TGTGCCAGCTCACGTTCGTGGGGGGCAACTAATGAAAAACTGTTTTTT. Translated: CASSRSWGATNEKLFF.

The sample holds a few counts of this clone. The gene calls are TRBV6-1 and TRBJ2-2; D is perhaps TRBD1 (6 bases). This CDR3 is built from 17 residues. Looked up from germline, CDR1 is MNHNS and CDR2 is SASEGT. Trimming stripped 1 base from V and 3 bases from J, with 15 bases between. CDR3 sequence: CASSEVKNRDYTGELFF. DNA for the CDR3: TGTGCCAGCAGTGAAGTAAAGAACAGGGATTACACCGGGGAGCTGTTTTTT.